This record looks at one TCR beta chain sequence and its context. What it binds is unknown. This record belongs to a study of T cells in Graves' hyperthyroidism and ophthalmopathy. TCR beta CDR3 regions were amplified from RNA transcripts. RT-PCR in the first round (using the HTBI primer set) targeted the TCR CDR3. TCRdb independently ran MiXCR on the multiplex PCR reads; one entry per CDR3 protein. The sample holds approximately 400,000 distinct CDR3 sequences; roughly 20% are singletons and the top ten take 40%. Germline V gives CDR1 MNHNY, CDR2 SVGAGI (reference sequence). CDR3 length: 17 amino acids. V was clipped by 0 bases and J by 8 bases, with 19 bases between them. Study-wide findings and caveats: Ophthalmopathy and stable hyperthyroidism were told apart by a 13 V-J model.

The material sequenced was blood. The clonotype originates from a young man with Graves' ophthalmopathy. J is TRBJ1-4 and V is TRBV6-6, with D tentatively TRBD1 (5 bases). The CDR3 DNA reads as TGTGCCAGCAGTTACTCGGGAGCCGGACCCGGGGACGAAAAACTGTTTTTT. As protein: CASSYSGAGPGDEKLFF.